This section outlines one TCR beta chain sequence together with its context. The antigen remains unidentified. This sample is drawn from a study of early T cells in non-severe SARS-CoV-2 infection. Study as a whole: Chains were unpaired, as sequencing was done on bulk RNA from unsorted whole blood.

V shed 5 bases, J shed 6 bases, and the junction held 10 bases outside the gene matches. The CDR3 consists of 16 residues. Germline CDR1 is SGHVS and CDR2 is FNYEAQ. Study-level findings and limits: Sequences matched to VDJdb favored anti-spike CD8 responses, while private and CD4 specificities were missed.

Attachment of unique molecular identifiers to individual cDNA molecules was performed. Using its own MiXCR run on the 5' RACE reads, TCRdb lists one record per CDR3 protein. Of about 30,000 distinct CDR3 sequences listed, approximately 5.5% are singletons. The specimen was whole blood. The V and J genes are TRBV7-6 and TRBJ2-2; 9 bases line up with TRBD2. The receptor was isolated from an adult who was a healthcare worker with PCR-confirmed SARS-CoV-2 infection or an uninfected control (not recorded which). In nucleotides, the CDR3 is TGTGCCAGCAGCGCCAGCGGGAGGTTAGGGGCCGGGGAGCTGTTTTTT. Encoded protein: CASSASGRLGAGELFF.